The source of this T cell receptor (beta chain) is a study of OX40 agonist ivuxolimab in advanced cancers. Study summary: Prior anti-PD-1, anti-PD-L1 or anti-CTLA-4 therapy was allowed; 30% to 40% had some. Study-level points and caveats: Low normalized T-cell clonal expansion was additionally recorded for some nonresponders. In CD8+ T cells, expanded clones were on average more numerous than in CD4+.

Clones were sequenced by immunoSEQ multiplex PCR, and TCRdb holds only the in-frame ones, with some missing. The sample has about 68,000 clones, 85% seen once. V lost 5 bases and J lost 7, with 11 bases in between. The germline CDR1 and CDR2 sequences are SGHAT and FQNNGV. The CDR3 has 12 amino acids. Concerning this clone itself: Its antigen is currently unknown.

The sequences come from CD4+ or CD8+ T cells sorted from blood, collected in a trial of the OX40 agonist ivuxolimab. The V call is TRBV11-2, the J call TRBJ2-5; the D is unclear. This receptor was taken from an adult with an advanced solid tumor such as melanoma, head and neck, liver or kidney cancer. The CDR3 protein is CASSTEVVTQYF. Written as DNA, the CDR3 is TGTGCCAGCAGCACCGAGGTCGTGACCCAGTACTTC.